This T cell receptor beta chain was identified during a study of cytomegalovirus exposure and HLA in healthy donors. Study summary: Sequencing of approximately 190 million T cells in an earlier analysis found 120 million or so unique TCR beta sequences.

Primers: 60 Vbeta forward and 13 Jbeta reverse. Sequenced by immunoSEQ multiplex PCR; TCRdb stores in-frame clones only, minus some. In the table there are approximately 130,000 clones, roughly three quarters of which are singletons. Remarks on this clone: What it binds is unknown.

Study-wide points: The classifier reportedly diagnosed cytomegalovirus status with high specificity and sensitivity. 164 TCR beta chains were listed as cytomegalovirus-associated.

The germline V gene encodes CDR1 SGHNT and CDR2 YENEEA. V lost 0 bases and J 0 bases, leaving 12 bases between the germline ends. The CDR3 loop spans 17 amino acids. Sequenced: PBMCs. The chain links TRBV11-3 to TRBJ2-1; D might be TRBD2 (6 bases). The source is a man aged 25 to 45 in good health and CMV-seronegative. Written as DNA, the CDR3 is TGTGCCAGCAGCTTAGATGGTAGCGGTAGCTCCTACAATGAGCAGTTCTTC. Its protein product is CASSLDGSGSSYNEQFF.